Each of the 21 T cell receptor beta chains below was sequenced from the same sample in a study of beta chain features in type 1 diabetes. These receptors are not linked to any known antigen. Findings of the study overall: TCRB CDR3s were moderately but significantly shorter in Type 1 diabetes patients in all four CD4+ subsets.

The sequenced template was cDNA made from the entire isolated RNA. Profiled with immunoSEQ multiplex PCR; TCRdb holds only in-frame clones, not every one. Of more than 120,000 clones listed, about 13% are singletons. Sequences were obtained from central memory CD4+ T cells from blood. These receptors all come from a man between 18 and 35 years old with type 1 diabetes.

The chain carries TRBV4-1 and TRBJ1-1; 7 bases fit TRBD1. V was clipped by 0 bases and J by 1 base; unmatched bases: 5. CDR3 length: 16 amino acids. CDR1 and CDR2 (germline): MGHRA, YSYEKL. Written as DNA, the CDR3 is TGCGCCAGCAGCCAAGAAGCAGGGGGAGCGAACACTGAAGCTTTCTTT. It codes for CASSQEAGGANTEAFF.

V is TRBV7-6 and J is TRBJ2-1; TRBD2 agrees at 9 bases. The CDR3 has 15 residues. The ends lost 4 bases at V and 2 bases at J; junction bases unmatched: 3. The germline CDR1 and CDR2 sequences are SGHVS and FNYEAQ. CDR3 residues: CASSSSGGPYNEQFF. The CDR3 nucleotides read TGTGCCAGCAGCTCGAGCGGGGGGCCCTACAATGAGCAGTTCTTC.

This clone was recorded a few times. The chain carries TRBV27 and TRBJ2-5, with D maybe TRBD1 (7 bases). Trimming removed 0 bases at V and 4 bases at J, with 9 bases between. CDR1 is MNHEY, CDR2 SMNVEV, per germline (reference sequence). The CDR3 contains 14 residues. CDR3 bases: TGTGCCAGCAGTTTATCTCAGGGGGGAGAGACCCAGTACTTC. It specifies CASSLSQGGETQYF.

V is TRBV4-1 and J is TRBJ1-1; tentative D call: TRBD1 (5 bases). Germline CDR1 MGHRA, CDR2 YSYEKL. The CDR3 runs 16 residues. The V end was cut by 0 bases, the J end by 4 bases, with 15 bases between. CDR3 loop: CASSQESRAGRTEAFF. The CDR3 DNA reads TGCGCCAGCAGCCAAGAATCTAGGGCAGGGCGCACTGAAGCTTTCTTT.

This clone has ten or more counts. This chain uses TRBV7-9 with TRBJ2-7, with 7 bases aligning to TRBD1. After removal of 1 base from V and 7 bases from J, the junction contained 7 bases not matched to a gene. Germline V CDR1 and CDR2: SEHNR, FQNEAQ (reference sequence). This CDR3 spans 14 amino acids. Written as DNA, the CDR3 is TGTGCCAGCAGCTTAGGTGGACAGGCCAGAGAGCAGTACTTC. Translation: CASSLGGQAREQYF.

The CDR3 region has the DNA TGTGCCAGCAGCCCCCGCCGATTCAATGAGCAGTTCTTC. This sequence encodes CASSPRRFNEQFF. The chain uses TRBV7-2 and TRBJ2-1; D gene unclear. This CDR3 spans 13 amino acids. Germline V CDR1 and CDR2: SGHTA, FQGNSA. Trimming pared 5 bases from V and 6 bases from J, leaving 11 bases between.

The chain is built from TRBV7-2 and TRBJ1-2; 9 bases map to TRBD1. The V and J ends lost 4 bases and 4 bases, in that order; junction bases with no gene match: 7. The V gene's germline CDR1 is SGHTA and CDR2 FQGNSA. CDR3 length: 15 residues. The CDR3 here is CASSSKQGASYGYTF. The CDR3 DNA sequence: TGTGCCAGCAGCTCGAAACAGGGGGCAAGCTATGGCTACACCTTC.

The chain employs TRBV30 and TRBJ1-2; D not certain. Trimming took off 3 bases at V and 7 bases at J, with 18 bases between the two ends. Germline values: CDR1 GTSNPN, CDR2 SVGIG (reference sequence). The CDR3 is 14 residues long. In DNA, the CDR3 is TGTGCCTGGAGCCTTGCGACATCGCATGGTGGCTACACCTTC. Residues: CAWSLATSHGGYTF.

This clone came up a few times. This chain connects TRBV11-2 to TRBJ2-7; 8 nucleotides align to TRBD1. After removal of 4 bases from V and 6 bases from J, the junction contained 2 bases not matched to a gene. The CDR3 length is 12 residues. Germline V gene data show CDR1 as SGHAT and CDR2 as FQNNGV. The CDR3 nucleotides read TGTGCCAGCAGCTCGGACAGGGCCGAGCAGTACTTC. Residues: CASSSDRAEQYF.

Remarks on this clone: At one of its ends the junction is not consistent with the germline gene, which may arise from a read error. This chain uses TRBV4-2 with TRBJ2-5; the D gene is possibly TRBD2 (6 bases). The germline V gene has CDR1 LGHNA and CDR2 YNFKEQ. CDR3 length: 17 amino acids. CDR3 sequence reads: CAGSPTGSGTSQETQYF. Written as DNA, the CDR3 is TGTGCCGGCAGCCCCACTGGGTCCGGGACTTCCCAAGAGACCCAGTACTTC.

The rearrangement links TRBV30 to TRBJ1-1, with a weak D call TRBD1 (6 bases). Trimming took 2 bases from V and 4 from J, leaving 11 bases between them. The CDR3 consists of 13 residues. The germline V gene has CDR1 GTSNPN and CDR2 SVGIG (reference sequence). Here the CDR3 DNA reads TGTGCCTGGAGTCAAACAGGGAGCACTGAAGCTTTCTTT. Translated, it gives CAWSQTGSTEAFF.

The chain links TRBV28 to TRBJ1-1; no firm D call. CDR3 length: 11 amino acids. V was trimmed by 10 bases and J by 2 bases, leaving 8 bases between them. Germline lookup yields CDR1 MDHEN and CDR2 SYDVKM. CDR3 sequence reads: CAIRTNTEAFF. DNA for the CDR3: TGTGCCATCCGTACTAACACTGAAGCTTTCTTT.

This clone was detected ten times or more. The chain's CDR3 is CASSVGGRGRSRAGELFF. DNA of the CDR3: TGTGCCAGCAGCGTAGGAGGCAGGGGGAGAAGTCGTGCCGGGGAGCTGTTTTTT. V is TRBV9 and J is TRBJ2-2; 7 bases agree with TRBD1. With V trimmed by 0 bases and J by 6 bases, 14 bases remained unmatched. The germline gives CDR1 SGDLS, CDR2 YYNGEE. The CDR3 sequence is 18 residues long.

The V and J genes are TRBV28 and TRBJ2-5; unclear D gene. Germline V lookup: CDR1 MDHEN, CDR2 SYDVKM. The CDR3 spans 12 residues. Between the trimmed V and J ends, which lost 8 bases and 4 bases, there was a span of 11 bases. The chain's CDR3 is CASFTPGETQYF. Written as DNA, the CDR3 is TGTGCCAGCTTTACCCCGGGAGAGACCCAGTACTTC.

The chain is built from TRBV5-1 and TRBJ2-7, with 7 positions matching TRBD1. The CDR3 extends over 15 amino acids. The ends lost 4 bases at V and 4 bases at J; junction bases unmatched: 11. In germline, CDR1 is SGHRS, CDR2 YFSETQ. The CDR3 here is CASSPTGPGGYEQYF. The CDR3 nucleotides read TGCGCCAGCAGCCCCACTGGGCCAGGGGGTTACGAGCAGTACTTC.

A word on this clone: This sample also contains other DNA sequences that code for the same CDR3. The chain combines TRBV30 with TRBJ1-3; D gene uncertain. The V gene's germline CDR1 is GTSNPN and CDR2 SVGIG (reference sequence). This CDR3 spans 13 amino acids. Deletions cut 0 bases from V and 1 base from J, with 4 bases between. The CDR3, as DNA: TGTGCCTGGAGTGTTGGGTCTGGAAACACCATATATTTT. As protein: CAWSVGSGNTIYF.

The rearrangement links TRBV9 to TRBJ2-1, with 9 positions matching TRBD1. V gave up 3 bases and J gave up 1 base; unmatched junction bases: 11. Germline V CDR1 and CDR2: SGDLS, YYNGEE. The CDR3 length is 18 residues. CDR3 in amino acids: CASSARDREIFSYNEQFF. The DNA for the CDR3 is TGTGCCAGCAGCGCCCGGGACAGGGAAATCTTTTCCTACAATGAGCAGTTCTTC.

This chain links TRBV12-5 with TRBJ2-1; D unclear. Germline CDR1 LGHNT, CDR2 FRNRAP. CDR3 length: 13 residues. V was pared by 0 bases and J by 8 bases, with 8 bases between. The CDR3 nucleotides read TGTGCTAGTGGTTTGGTTAGTAAGGATGAGCAGTTCTTC. Translation: CASGLVSKDEQFF.

This clone was seen a few times. In the same sample, other DNA sequences code for this CDR3. V and J are TRBV19 and TRBJ2-3, with D uncertain. The V gene lost 6 bases and the J gene lost 5 bases, with 6 bases spanning the gap. The length of the CDR3 is 11 residues. The germline V gene has CDR1 LNHDA and CDR2 SQIVND (reference sequence). CDR3 in DNA: TGTGCCAGTAGCATCGGAGATACGCAGTATTTT. It yields the protein CASSIGDTQYF.

This clone has a count of ten or more. The chain carries TRBV7-9 and TRBJ1-6; D might be TRBD1 (5 bases). Germline CDR1 reads SEHNR; CDR2 reads FQNEAQ (reference sequence). The germline V and J ends were trimmed by 4 bases and 6 bases, with 10 bases remaining between them. CDR3 length equals 14 residues. The CDR3: CASSWDGTNSPLHF. The DNA for the CDR3 is TGTGCCAGCAGCTGGGACGGAACTAATTCACCCCTCCACTTT. The full variable domain, with the rest looked up from reference TRBV7-9 and TRBJ1-6, is DTGVSQNPRHKITKRGQNVTFRCDPISEHNRLYWYRQTLGQGPEFLTYFQNEAQLEKSRLLSDRFSAERPKGSFSTLEIQRTEQGDSAMYLCASSWDGTNSPLHFGNGTRLTVT.

V gene TRBV5-1 combines with J gene TRBJ2-4; D possibly uses TRBD1 or TRBD2 (5 bases each). This CDR3 is 14 amino acids long. Per the germline V gene, CDR1 is SGHRS and CDR2 is YFSETQ. Trimming shortened V by 3 bases and J by 10 bases, and 17 bases separated the two germline ends. As DNA, the CDR3 is TGCGCCAGCAGCTCTGGGACCGCCGATGGGATTCAGTACTTC. It yields the protein CASSSGTADGIQYF.